The entry below gives a single TCR beta chain sequence along with its context. This entry belongs to a study of T cell responses to AZD1222 COVID-19 vaccine. Here immunoSEQ multiplex PCR was the method, and the copy in TCRdb shows in-frame clones only, minus some. Of approximately 180,000 clones in the sample, 90% were seen once. The CDR3 consists of 16 residues. Germline V gene lookup returns CDR1 SGHVS and CDR2 FNYEAQ. With V trimmed by 3 bases and J by 4 bases, 10 bases remained unmatched. The specimen comprised peripheral blood, sampled on day 0 of AZD1222 vaccination. This clonotype was obtained from an adult in good health. The chain employs TRBV7-6 and TRBJ2-3, with 7 bases that match TRBD1. DNA for the CDR3: TGTGCCAGCAGCTTCTCAGCCCAGGGGGTCGCAGATACGCAGTATTTT. It translates to CASSFSAQGVADTQYF. Combining the CDR3 with reference TRBV7-6 and TRBJ2-3 gives the whole variable domain GAGVSQSPRYKVTKRGQDVALRCDPISGHVSLYWYRQALGQGPEFLTYFNYEAQQDKSGLPNDRFSAERPEGSISTLTIQRTEQRDSAMYRCASSFSAQGVADTQYFGPGTRLTVL.